This TCR beta chain was retrieved from a study of blood T cell repertoires in COVID-19. Turning to the study itself: The United States, Italy and Spain supplied acute and convalescent COVID-19 samples. T cells, B-cell-depleted T cells, or PBMCs provided the cDNA or gDNA that served as material.

Data came from immunoSEQ multiplex PCR; TCRdb stores just in-frame clones and leaves some out. Among fewer than 350,000 clones listed, around 84% were seen once. Trimming left V 6 bases short and J 8 bases short, with 19 bases between. The CDR3 covers 14 residues. The germline V gene has CDR1 MNHEY and CDR2 SMNVEV (reference sequence). The TCR comes from a woman in her 30s who had been exposed to COVID-19. Sequenced input: PBMCs or T cells enriched from blood (not recorded which). The chain employs TRBV27 and TRBJ1-1; D perhaps matches TRBD1 (6 bases). Here the CDR3 DNA reads TGTGCCAGCAGCCGCGCGACAGGAACGGAGGAAGCTTTCTTT. Translated, it gives CASSRATGTEEAFF.